These 19 T cell receptor beta chains were all obtained from the same sample, sequenced in a study of T cells in Graves' hyperthyroidism and ophthalmopathy (dated by TCRdb to between 2018 and 2020). To prepare the library, multiplex PCR was applied. For sequencing, an Illumina HiSeq 2000 was employed. Amplification of TCR beta CDR3 regions was carried out from RNA transcripts. The first round of RT-PCR for the TCR CDR3 was performed with the HTBI primer set and the Qiagen OneStep RT-PCR kit. Starting from the raw public reads, TCRdb applied fastp trimming at Q25, assembled clones with MiXCR and retained in-frame beta chains. CDR3 protein duplicates are merged, each entry listing the most common genes and DNA. The sample records 310,000 or so distinct CDR3 sequences, around 15% of which are singletons. Over 45% of the sample goes to the ten largest clones. Sequenced input: blood. Source of these receptors: a woman aged 55 to 70 with Graves' ophthalmopathy.

J is TRBJ1-3 and V is TRBV6-1, with a tentative D call TRBD1 (5 bases). Germline V gene lookup returns CDR1 MNHNS and CDR2 SASEGT. The germline V and J ends were trimmed by 6 bases and 0 bases, with 9 bases remaining between them. There are 14 residues in the CDR3. The CDR3 DNA follows: TGTGCCAGCAGGCGGGGGGTCTCTGGAAACACCATATATTTT. It encodes CASRRGVSGNTIYF.

The chain is built from TRBV6-1 and TRBJ2-7; 7 positions match TRBD1. Germline CDR1 is MNHNS and CDR2 is SASEGT. The CDR3 has 16 amino acids. After removal of 7 bases from V and 3 bases from J, the junction contained 15 bases not matched to a gene. The CDR3 bases are TGTGCCAGCACAAAGGGGGACAGCTCAGGAAACTACGAGCAGTACTTC. Its translation: CASTKGDSSGNYEQYF.

J is TRBJ1-2 and V is TRBV20-1; D remains unclear. This CDR3 is built from 13 residues. CDR1 is DFQATT and CDR2 is SNEGSKA in the germline V gene (reference sequence). V was trimmed by 3 bases and J by 1 base, leaving 9 bases between them. CDR3 amino acids: CSARRSDNYGYTF. CDR3 nucleotides: TGCAGTGCTAGGCGGAGTGATAACTATGGCTACACCTTC.

There are many counts of this clonotype. V gene TRBV5-1 combines with J gene TRBJ2-1; D remains ambiguous. CDR3 length: 16 residues. The germline V gene encodes CDR1 SGHRS and CDR2 YFSETQ. Trimming stripped 0 bases from V and 4 bases from J, with 14 bases between. The CDR3 spells CASSLGSVNIYNEQFF. In DNA form, the CDR3 reads TGCGCCAGCAGCTTGGGGTCCGTGAATATTTACAATGAGCAGTTCTTC.

The rearrangement joins TRBV5-1 to TRBJ2-3, with 8 bases matching TRBD2. Germline assignment: CDR1 SGHRS and CDR2 YFSETQ. V lost 6 bases and J lost 3; bases outside the gene matches: 12. The CDR3 has 16 residues. The CDR3 reads CASIYRGGTTTDTQYF. In nucleotides, the CDR3 is TGCGCCAGCATATATCGGGGGGGGACGACAACAGATACGCAGTATTTT. The variable domain in full, with the rest retrieved from reference TRBV5-1 and TRBJ2-3, is KAGVTQTPRYLIKTRGQQVTLSCSPISGHRSVSWYQQTPGQGLQFLFEYFSETQRNKGNFPGRFSGRQFSNSRSEMNVSTLELGDSALYLCASIYRGGTTTDTQYFGPGTRLTVL.

This rearrangement joins TRBV9 to TRBJ1-3; D ambiguous. The CDR3 runs to 13 residues. Germline V lookup: CDR1 SGDLS, CDR2 YYNGEE. V gave up 3 bases and J gave up 2 bases, with 6 bases separating them. The CDR3 loop is CASSERAGNTIYF. CDR3 in DNA: TGTGCCAGCAGCGAACGGGCTGGAAACACCATATATTTT. Complete variable domain (other parts from reference TRBV9 and TRBJ1-3): DSGVTQTPKHLITATGQRVTLRCSPRSGDLSVYWYQQSLDQGLQFLIQYYNGEERAKGNILERFSAQQFPDLHSELNLSSLELGDSALYFCASSERAGNTIYFGEGSWLTVV.

This clonotype has at least ten counts. This chain links TRBV10-3 with TRBJ2-3; 14 bases line up with TRBD2. V lost 8 bases, J lost 4 bases, and 2 bases stayed unmatched. CDR1 and CDR2 (germline): ENHRY, SYGVKD. This CDR3 has 14 amino acids. The CDR3 reads CAIGTSGSADTQYF. The CDR3 DNA is TGTGCCATCGGGACTAGCGGGAGCGCAGATACGCAGTATTTT.

This clonotype was counted many times. This chain links TRBV3-1 with TRBJ2-3; TRBD1 agrees at 9 bases. Germline lookup yields CDR1 LGHDT and CDR2 YNNKEL (reference sequence). The CDR3 is 16 amino acids. The V and J ends lost 1 base and 4 bases, in that order; junction bases with no gene match: 6. CDR3 coding DNA: TGTGCCAGCAGCCAAGTCTGGGACAGGGTTCCAGATACGCAGTATTTT. Translating it yields CASSQVWDRVPDTQYF.

There are a few counts of this clonotype. The V gene is TRBV7-9, the J gene TRBJ2-7; possible D gene TRBD1, 5 bases. CDR3 size: 13 residues. With 2 bases removed from V and 4 bases from J, the gap between germline ends came to 9 bases. CDR1 and CDR2 from the germline V gene are SEHNR and FQNEAQ (reference sequence). CDR3 nucleotide sequence: TGTGCCAGCAGCTTACGAGACAGTTACGAGCAGTACTTC. Translation gives CASSLRDSYEQYF.

This rearrangement joins TRBV11-2 to TRBJ1-6; TRBD1 aligns across 8 bases. V was clipped by 5 bases and J by 9 bases; unmatched bases: 9. Germline values: CDR1 SGHAT, CDR2 FQNNGV. The CDR3 has 15 amino acids. The CDR3 loop is CASSHEAGGVSPLHF. In nucleotides, the CDR3 is TGTGCCAGCAGCCATGAAGCAGGGGGCGTTTCACCCCTCCACTTT.

This clonotype was observed many times. The V and J genes are TRBV18 and TRBJ2-7; TRBD1 matches at 9 bases. The V segment lost 6 bases and the J segment 6 bases; nucleotides outside the gene matches: 12. Germline V gene lookup returns CDR1 KGHSH and CDR2 LQKENI. This CDR3 region has 15 residues. The DNA for the CDR3 is TGTGCCAGCTCTCCTAGGACAGGGGACCTGGGCGAGCAGTACTTC. Translation: CASSPRTGDLGEQYF.

This clonotype showed up just a few times. The V gene is TRBV4-3, the J gene TRBJ2-5, with D possibly being TRBD1 (6 bases). From germline, CDR1 is LGHNA and CDR2 YSLEER. This CDR3 contains 16 residues. V was trimmed by 0 bases and J by 6 bases, leaving 17 bases between them. CDR3 bases: TGCGCCAGCAGCCAAGATGGGACAACGGGGCAAAAGACCCAGTACTTC. Translated, it gives CASSQDGTTGQKTQYF.

V gene TRBV18 combines with J gene TRBJ1-1, with unresolved D. Germline lookup yields CDR1 KGHSH and CDR2 LQKENI. This CDR3 contains 14 residues. The V gene lost 3 bases and the J gene lost 5 bases, with 13 bases spanning the gap. CDR3: CASSPRGLGTEAFF. The CDR3 DNA sequence: TGTGCCAGCTCACCCCGCGGACTGGGGACTGAAGCTTTCTTT.

This clonotype was recorded many times. The chain recombines TRBV20-1 with TRBJ1-5, with 8 bases lining up with TRBD1. The CDR3 sequence is 12 residues long. Trimming took 0 bases from V and 15 from J; bases not matched to a gene: 7. In germline, CDR1 is DFQATT, CDR2 SNEGSKA (reference sequence). DNA of the CDR3: TGCAGTGCTAGAGATCGGCAGGGGGCTTCGCATTTT. It specifies CSARDRQGASHF.

At least ten counts were recorded for this clonotype. The chain carries TRBV27 and TRBJ1-6; TRBD1 matches at 9 bases. The germline V gene encodes CDR1 MNHEY and CDR2 SMNVEV (reference sequence). After removal of 5 bases from V and 7 bases from J, the junction contained 18 bases not matched to a gene. This CDR3 spans 19 amino acids. CDR3 sequence: CASSKDRGDHSGGNSPLHF. The DNA of the CDR3 is TGTGCCAGCAGTAAGGACAGGGGCGACCATTCGGGTGGGAATTCACCCCTCCACTTT.

At least ten counts were recorded for this clonotype. This chain joins TRBV12-3 or TRBV12-4 and TRBJ1-1; weak D call: TRBD1 (6 bases). CDR3 size: 14 residues. V was cut by 5 bases and J by 3 bases, with 13 bases left in between. Written as DNA, the CDR3 is TGTGCCAGCAGTATCTCCAGGGGAGACACTGAAGCTTTCTTT. It translates to CASSISRGDTEAFF.

Details on this clonotype: A read error may produce the germline difference seen at one junction end. CDR3 coding DNA: TGTGTCACCCCCCGCCCGGGACGGGGTTCGATTAGGGGGTACTTC. Translating gives CVTPRPGRGSIRGYF. V is TRBV24-1 and J is TRBJ2-5; D is possibly TRBD1 or TRBD2 (5 bases each). From germline, CDR1 is KGHDR and CDR2 SFDVKD. This CDR3 has 15 amino acids.

The chain joins TRBV16 to TRBJ2-5; weak D call: TRBD1 (6 bases). CDR3 size: 14 residues. V was clipped by 5 bases and J by 6 bases, with 16 bases between them. CDR1 is KGHSY and CDR2 is FQNENV in the germline V gene. CDR3 protein: CASSTLTGSKTQYF. The DNA for the CDR3 is TGTGCCAGCAGCACCCTTACAGGGAGTAAGACCCAGTACTTC.

Ten or more counts support this clonotype. The chain recombines TRBV7-2 with TRBJ2-2; D might be TRBD1 (5 bases). The CDR3 is made up of 14 amino acids. Looked up from germline, CDR1 is SGHTA and CDR2 is FQGNSA. V lost 0 bases and J lost 3, with 5 bases in between. The DNA for the CDR3 is TGTGCCAGCAGCTTAGCCAGGGACACCGGGGAGCTGTTTTTT. This translates into CASSLARDTGELFF.